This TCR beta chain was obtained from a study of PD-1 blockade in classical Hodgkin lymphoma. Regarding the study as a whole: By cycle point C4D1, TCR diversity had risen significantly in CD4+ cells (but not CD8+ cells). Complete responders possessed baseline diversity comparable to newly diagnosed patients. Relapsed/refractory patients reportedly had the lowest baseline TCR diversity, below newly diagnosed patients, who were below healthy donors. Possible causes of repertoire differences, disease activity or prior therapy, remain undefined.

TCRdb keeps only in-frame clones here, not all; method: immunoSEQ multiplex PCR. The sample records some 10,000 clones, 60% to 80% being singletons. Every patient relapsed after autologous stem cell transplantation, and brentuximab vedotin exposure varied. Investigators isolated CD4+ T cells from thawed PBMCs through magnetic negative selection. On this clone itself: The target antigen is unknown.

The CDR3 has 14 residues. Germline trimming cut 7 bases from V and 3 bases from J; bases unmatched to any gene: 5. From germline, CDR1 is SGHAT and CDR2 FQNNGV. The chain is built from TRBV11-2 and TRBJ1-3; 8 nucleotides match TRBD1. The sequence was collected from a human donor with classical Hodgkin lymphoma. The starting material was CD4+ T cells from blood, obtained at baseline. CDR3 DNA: TGTGCCAGCACTCCTGGACAGGGTGGAAACACCATATATTTT. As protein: CASTPGQGGNTIYF.